The present entry profiles one TCR beta chain with its context. What it binds is unknown. This entry belongs to a study of siplizumab effects on memory and regulatory T cells. Findings and caveats of the study: In roughly 75-95% of proliferating CD4+ or CD8+ clones, a naive or memory phenotype could not be assigned. In siplizumab conditions, mappable alloreactive CD4+ clones averaged about 69% Treg-derived, against 26.9% in controls.

V shed 5 bases and J shed 1 base, with 9 bases lying between them. The CDR3 has 13 amino acids. Germline CDR1 MNHEY, CDR2 SMNVEV (reference sequence). It was 80,000 to 100,000 TCR templates that were assayed per sample. This table comes from immunoSEQ multiplex PCR, and its TCRdb copy is limited to in-frame clones, with some not included. In the table there are roughly 60,000 clones, 90% to 95% of which are singletons. The rearrangement joins TRBV27 to TRBJ2-7, with D possibly being TRBD1 (5 bases). The source material was CD8+ T cells sorted from blood. The sequence was collected from a human donor in good health. As DNA, the CDR3 is TGTGCCAGCAGTCTAGACAGTTCCTACGAGCAGTACTTC. Protein: CASSLDSSYEQYF.